What follows are 25 T cell receptor beta chains derived from one specimen sequenced in a study of a mutant IDH1 vaccine in newly diagnosed glioma. Specified time point: week 35, safety follow-up. Doses comprised 300 ug of mutant IDH1 20-mer peptide each, plus topical imiquimod. Using immunoSEQ multiplex PCR, the repertoire was profiled, and TCRdb retains in-frame clones only, with some absent. The sample consists of around 44,000 clones, 65% to 85% of them appearing once. The antigens of these receptors remain unknown. Sequencing was performed on PBMCs, taken from a glioma patient whose treatment included an IDH1 peptide vaccine. The receptor set was obtained from a middle-aged man with glioma.

This clone was seen a single time. The chain recombines TRBV2 with TRBJ2-7; D not resolved. The CDR3 is 11 residues long. The V gene's germline CDR1 is SNHLY and CDR2 FYNNEI. V was trimmed by 1 base and J by 3 bases, leaving 1 base between them. The CDR3 loop is CASSEDYEQYF. The CDR3, as DNA: TGTGCCAGCAGTGAAGACTACGAGCAGTACTTC.

The chain has TRBV30 and TRBJ2-2, with 10 nucleotides matching TRBD1. V was pared by 5 bases and J by 0 bases, with 3 bases of the junction left unmatched. CDR1 GTSNPN and CDR2 SVGIG come from the germline V gene (reference sequence). The CDR3 is 15 amino acids. Written as DNA, the CDR3 is TGTGCCTGGGGAGGACAGGGGGCGAACACCGGGGAGCTGTTTTTT. It codes for CAWGGQGANTGELFF.

The rearrangement links TRBV6-5 to TRBJ2-4; a possible D gene is TRBD2 (6 bases). V was cut by 9 bases and J by 0 bases, with 12 bases left in between. CDR1 MNHEY and CDR2 SVGAGI come from the germline V gene. The CDR3 contains 14 residues. CDR3 protein: CASAGSIAKNIQYF. CDR3 nucleotides: TGTGCCAGTGCGGGGAGTATAGCCAAAAACATTCAGTACTTC.

This chain joins TRBV7-8 and TRBJ2-7; no firm D call. This CDR3 is 14 amino acids long. CDR1 and CDR2 from the germline V gene are SGHVS and FQNEAQ. Between the trimmed V and J ends, which lost 6 bases and 2 bases, there was a span of 14 bases. Here the CDR3 DNA reads TGTGCCAGCAGTTTCCGGACGGTTACCTACGAGCAGTACTTC. Translated, it gives CASSFRTVTYEQYF.

This chain uses TRBV27 with TRBJ2-3; 10 nucleotides agree with TRBD1. The V and J ends lost 1 base and 1 base, in that order; junction bases with no gene match: 2. The CDR3 runs 16 residues. Germline CDR1 is MNHEY and CDR2 is SMNVEV (reference sequence). CDR3 in DNA: TGTGCCAGCAGTTTATACGGACAGGGGGGCACAGATACGCAGTATTTT. This gives the protein CASSLYGQGGTDTQYF.

This clone was detected only once. The rearrangement links TRBV7-2 to TRBJ2-3; possibly TRBD2 for D (6 bases). V dropped 3 bases and J dropped 3 bases, with 13 bases sitting between them. In germline, CDR1 is SGHTA, CDR2 FQGNSA. The CDR3 consists of 15 residues. The DNA for the CDR3 is TGTGCCAGCAGCTTTCCCGTCGGAGGGACAGATACGCAGTATTTT. This translates into CASSFPVGGTDTQYF. The entire variable domain, with the rest obtained from reference TRBV7-2 and TRBJ2-3, is as follows: GAGVSQSPSNKVTEKGKDVELRCDPISGHTALYWYRQSLGQGLEFLIYFQGNSAPDKSGLPSDRFSAERTGGSVSTLTIQRTQQEDSAVYLCASSFPVGGTDTQYFGPGTRLTVL.

This clone was seen more than once but under ten times. The chain uses TRBV5-1 and TRBJ2-1; D may match TRBD1 or TRBD2 (5 bases each). This CDR3 spans 15 amino acids. V dropped 0 bases and J dropped 8 bases, with 15 bases sitting between them. Germline V gives CDR1 SGHRS, CDR2 YFSETQ. CDR3 region: CASSLAQGEFHEQFF. Written as DNA, the CDR3 is TGCGCCAGCAGCTTGGCACAAGGGGAGTTCCATGAGCAGTTCTTC.

The CDR3 here is CASSVQLSNQPQHF. Written as DNA, the CDR3 is TGTGCCAGCAGTGTCCAGCTAAGCAATCAGCCCCAGCATTTT. The chain carries TRBV2 and TRBJ1-5, with D unresolved. CDR3 size: 14 residues. V lost 4 bases and J lost 1, with 8 bases in between. Germline values: CDR1 SNHLY, CDR2 FYNNEI.

This clone was counted between two and nine times. The chain couples TRBV6-1 to TRBJ2-7; D is uncertain. Trimming left V 6 bases short and J 3 bases short, with 15 bases between. There are 14 residues in the CDR3. The germline gives CDR1 MNHNS, CDR2 SASEGT. The CDR3 is CASSEPGPFYEQYF. CDR3 bases: TGTGCCAGCAGCGAACCGGGCCCCTTCTACGAGCAGTACTTC.

The V and J genes are TRBV2 and TRBJ2-2, with D possibly matching TRBD1 (6 bases). V was cut by 5 bases and J by 4 bases, with 14 bases left in between. Germline loops: CDR1 SNHLY, CDR2 FYNNEI. The CDR3 spans 15 residues. The CDR3 spells CASSLQGVGTGELFF. CDR3 coding DNA: TGTGCCAGCAGTTTACAGGGAGTGGGCACCGGGGAGCTGTTTTTT.

The rearrangement links TRBV5-4 to TRBJ2-7; D remains ambiguous. CDR1 is SGHNT, CDR2 YYREEE, per germline (reference sequence). Trimming took off 2 bases at V and 1 base at J, with 16 bases between the two ends. The CDR3 contains 16 residues. The chain's CDR3 is CASSFTPYRVSYEQYF. The CDR3 coding sequence is TGTGCCAGCAGCTTTACCCCCTACCGTGTTTCCTACGAGCAGTACTTC.

The chain employs TRBV6-5 and TRBJ1-3, with a weak D call TRBD1 (6 bases). The V end lost 0 bases, the J end lost 5 bases, and 8 bases lay between the germline ends. CDR1 and CDR2 from the germline V gene are MNHEY and SVGAGI. CDR3 length: 14 residues. The CDR3 nucleotides read TGTGCCAGCAGTTACTCAGGGGGAAGAAACACCATATATTTT. Amino acids: CASSYSGGRNTIYF.

This sequence joins TRBV5-1 and TRBJ2-2, with 12 bases lining up with TRBD2. After removal of 4 bases from V and 0 bases from J, the junction contained 10 bases not matched to a gene. In germline, CDR1 is SGHRS, CDR2 YFSETQ. The CDR3 runs 19 residues. Written as DNA, the CDR3 is TGCGCCAGCAGCATCCTGACTAGCGGGGGTACTACGAACACCGGGGAGCTGTTTTTT. Its protein product is CASSILTSGGTTNTGELFF.

The V gene is TRBV5-6, the J gene TRBJ1-2; tentative D call: TRBD1 (5 bases). The germline V and J ends were trimmed by 2 bases and 8 bases, with 13 bases remaining between them. CDR3 length: 13 residues. The germline CDR1 and CDR2 sequences are SGHDT and YYEEEE. CDR3 DNA: TGTGCCAGCAGCTTACTCAGGGAGATGGGCTACACCTTC. Protein product: CASSLLREMGYTF.

This chain joins TRBV7-2 and TRBJ1-3, with D uncertain. Per the germline V gene, CDR1 is SGHTA and CDR2 is FQGNSA. The V end lost 5 bases, the J end lost 0 bases, and 14 bases lay between the germline ends. The CDR3 runs to 16 residues. CDR3 DNA sequence: TGTGCCAGCAGCCTACGGGCCCGGAGCTCTGGAAACACCATATATTTT. This codes for CASSLRARSSGNTIYF.

The V and J genes are TRBV5-4 and TRBJ1-4, with 8 bases fitting TRBD1. This CDR3 spans 15 amino acids. The junction had 3 bases not matched to a gene; V was cut back by 0 bases and J by 5 bases. Germline CDR1 reads SGHNT; CDR2 reads YYREEE (reference sequence). The CDR3 loop is CASSLGGQANEKLFF. CDR3 sequence (DNA): TGTGCCAGCAGCTTGGGGGGACAGGCGAATGAAAAACTGTTTTTT.

The V call is TRBV30, the J call TRBJ1-3, with TRBD1 as a possible D gene (6 bases). V was pared by 1 base and J by 3 bases, with 10 bases between. The CDR3 is made up of 14 amino acids. Germline lookup yields CDR1 GTSNPN and CDR2 SVGIG (reference sequence). The CDR3 DNA reads as TGTGCCTGGAGTGCGGGGGGCGGTGGAAACACCATATATTTT. Residues: CAWSAGGGGNTIYF.

The chain combines TRBV9 with TRBJ1-5, with D tentatively TRBD1 (6 bases). Germline CDR1 SGDLS, CDR2 YYNGEE. This CDR3 region has 14 residues. V was pared by 4 bases and J by 1 base, with 9 bases between. The CDR3 loop reads CASSLGTSNQPQHF. DNA of the CDR3: TGTGCCAGCAGCCTGGGGACAAGCAATCAGCCCCAGCATTTT.

This rearrangement joins TRBV5-1 to TRBJ2-3, with 10 bases aligning to TRBD2. CDR1 and CDR2 from the germline V gene are SGHRS and YFSETQ. Trimming removed 3 bases from V and 0 bases from J; junction bases left unmatched: 4. The length of the CDR3 is 16 residues. The chain's CDR3 is CASSSRAGGSTDTQYF. CDR3 nucleotide sequence: TGCGCCAGCAGCTCCAGAGCGGGGGGGAGCACAGATACGCAGTATTTT.

This chain joins TRBV29-1 and TRBJ2-5; D is ambiguous. The V end lost 6 bases, the J end lost 0 bases, and 2 bases lay between the germline ends. CDR1 is SQVTM, CDR2 ANQGSEA, per germline. The CDR3 is 10 amino acids. CDR3 amino acids: CSVHQETQYF. CDR3 in DNA: TGCAGCGTCCACCAAGAGACCCAGTACTTC.

The CDR3 coding sequence is TGCGCCACCAGGGTGGGGGATACGCAGTATTTT. This sequence encodes CATRVGDTQYF. This chain uses TRBV10-1 with TRBJ2-3; possibly TRBD1 for D (5 bases). V was clipped by 10 bases and J by 6 bases, with 11 bases between them. This CDR3 comprises 11 residues. Germline values: CDR1 WNHNN, CDR2 SYGVQD (reference sequence).

This clone appeared once. The V call is TRBV5-1, the J call TRBJ1-4; D possibly corresponds to TRBD1 (5 bases). Germline-derived CDR1 and CDR2 are SGHRS and YFSETQ. The CDR3 length is 14 residues. V was trimmed by 3 bases and J by 2 bases, leaving 8 bases between them. CDR3 region: CASSSGLTNEKLFF. The CDR3 DNA follows: TGCGCCAGCAGCTCGGGACTGACTAATGAAAAACTGTTTTTT. The whole variable domain, remainder taken from reference TRBV5-1 and TRBJ1-4, is KAGVTQTPRYLIKTRGQQVTLSCSPISGHRSVSWYQQTPGQGLQFLFEYFSETQRNKGNFPGRFSGRQFSNSRSEMNVSTLELGDSALYLCASSSGLTNEKLFFGSGTQLSVL.

The rearrangement joins TRBV19 to TRBJ2-3, with a possible D match to TRBD2 (6 bases). V gave up 5 bases and J gave up 1 base, with 16 bases separating them. CDR3 size: 16 residues. The germline CDR1 and CDR2 sequences are LNHDA and SQIVND (reference sequence). This CDR3 is CASSSGLHEGTDTQYF. The DNA of the CDR3 is TGTGCCAGTAGTTCGGGACTTCACGAGGGCACAGATACGCAGTATTTT. Together with reference TRBV19 and TRBJ2-3, the CDR3 gives the full variable domain: DGGITQSPKYLFRKEGQNVTLSCEQNLNHDAMYWYRQDPGQGLRLIYYSQIVNDFQKGDIAEGYSVSREKKESFPLTVTSAQKNPTAFYLCASSSGLHEGTDTQYFGPGTRLTVL.

The chain links TRBV6-5 to TRBJ2-2; no firm D call. The CDR3 runs to 14 residues. V lost 2 bases, J lost 7 bases, and 11 bases lay in between. Germline CDR1 MNHEY, CDR2 SVGAGI. The CDR3 nucleotides are TGTGCCAGCAGTTACGGGATCACGGGCGGGGAGCTGTTTTTT. It translates to CASSYGITGGELFF.

The gene calls are TRBV4-1 and TRBJ1-1, with 8 bases matching TRBD1. The CDR3 has 16 amino acids. Germline CDR1 reads MGHRA; CDR2 reads YSYEKL. The V and J ends lost 5 bases and 1 base, in that order; junction bases with no gene match: 9. The CDR3 sequence: CASSSGQGGTNTEAFF. CDR3 nucleotide sequence: TGCGCCAGCAGCTCAGGACAGGGTGGGACGAACACTGAAGCTTTCTTT.